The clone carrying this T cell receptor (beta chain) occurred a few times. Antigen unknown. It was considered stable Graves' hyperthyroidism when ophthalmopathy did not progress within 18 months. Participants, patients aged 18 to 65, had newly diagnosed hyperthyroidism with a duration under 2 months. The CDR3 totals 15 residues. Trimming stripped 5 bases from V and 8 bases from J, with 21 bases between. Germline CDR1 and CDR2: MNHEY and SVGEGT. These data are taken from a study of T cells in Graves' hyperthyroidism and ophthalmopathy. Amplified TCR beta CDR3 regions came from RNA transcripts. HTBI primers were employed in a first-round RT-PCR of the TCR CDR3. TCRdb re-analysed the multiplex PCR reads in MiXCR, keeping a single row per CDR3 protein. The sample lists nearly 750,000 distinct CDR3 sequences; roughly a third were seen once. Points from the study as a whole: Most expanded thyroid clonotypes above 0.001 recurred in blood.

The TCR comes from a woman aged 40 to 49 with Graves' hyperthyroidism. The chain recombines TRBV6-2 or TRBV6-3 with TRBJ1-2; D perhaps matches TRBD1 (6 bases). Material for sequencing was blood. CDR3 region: CASSDEDRNWRGYTF. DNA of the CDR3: TGTGCCAGCAGTGACGAAGACAGGAACTGGCGGGGCTACACCTTC.